These 25 T cell receptor beta chains came from one sample sequenced in a study of T-cell memory formation after mild COVID-19. TCRdb analysed the 5' RACE reads with MiXCR anew, one entry per CDR3 protein. The table lists roughly 100,000 distinct CDR3 sequences, approximately 15% of them singletons. Sequencing used PBMCs or a T cell subset sorted from them (not recorded which). The receptors here all came from an adult woman who had mild COVID-19 (a few samples of this study predate the infection). Cell type and time point are not known.

The sample holds a few counts of this clonotype. This chain links TRBV5-1 with TRBJ2-7, with D tentatively TRBD1 (5 bases). Germline V gene sequence: CDR1 SGHRS, CDR2 YFSETQ. V shed 2 bases and J shed 2 bases, with 8 bases lying between them. This CDR3 contains 13 residues. The CDR3 bases are TGCGCCAGCAGCTTATTGACAGCCTACGAGCAGTACTTC. Protein sequence: CASSLLTAYEQYF.

The rearrangement joins TRBV12-3 or TRBV12-4 to TRBJ2-5; D assignment may be TRBD1 or TRBD2 (6 bases each). V lost 8 bases and J 5 bases, leaving 24 bases between the germline ends. The CDR3 has 16 amino acids. CDR3 DNA: TGTGCCAGCGCTGAGGGGGGAGAAGGCCCAAGGGAGACCCAGTACTTC. Amino acid sequence: CASAEGGEGPRETQYF.

This clonotype was counted between two and nine times. CDR3: CASSLAGANEQYF. CDR3 nucleotides: TGTGCCAGCAGCTTAGCGGGAGCTAACGAGCAGTACTTC. V usage is TRBV7-6 and J usage is TRBJ2-7; D might be TRBD2 (5 bases). Germline values: CDR1 SGHVS, CDR2 FNYEAQ. The V and J ends lost 0 bases and 5 bases respectively, with 8 bases between them. The CDR3 runs 13 residues.

This clonotype was seen a handful of times. The chain has TRBV27 and TRBJ1-2; D may be TRBD1 (5 bases). V lost 4 bases and J lost 2, with 17 bases in between. Germline assignment: CDR1 MNHEY and CDR2 SMNVEV (reference sequence). CDR3 length equals 16 residues. For the CDR3, the DNA is TGTGCCAGCAGTTCCAAGGGCCGGTGGGGGAACTATGGCTACACCTTC. Encoded protein: CASSSKGRWGNYGYTF.

This clonotype came up a few times. The chain employs TRBV7-6 and TRBJ2-3; D ambiguous. CDR1 is SGHVS, CDR2 FNYEAQ, per germline. The V end lost 0 bases, the J end lost 3 bases, and 4 bases lay between the germline ends. The CDR3 spans 13 residues. CDR3 region: CASSLASTDTQYF. The CDR3 nucleotides are TGTGCCAGCAGCTTAGCGAGTACAGATACGCAGTATTTT.

The table lists this clonotype with a few counts. V is TRBV7-9 and J is TRBJ2-7, with D possibly TRBD1 on 5 matching bases. Trimming shortened V by 5 bases and J by 3 bases, and 11 bases separated the two germline ends. This CDR3 contains 13 residues. Germline CDR1 SEHNR, CDR2 FQNEAQ (reference sequence). Here the CDR3 DNA reads TGTGCCAGCAGCCCCGACAGCAACTACGAGCAGTACTTC. Translated, it gives CASSPDSNYEQYF.

The chain is built from TRBV7-8 and TRBJ2-5, with D possibly being TRBD1 (6 bases). CDR1 SGHVS and CDR2 FQNEAQ come from the germline V gene. V was cut by 3 bases and J by 1 base, with 15 bases left in between. The CDR3 is made up of 16 amino acids. CDR3 sequence reads: CASSFPGHSLQETQYF. The CDR3, as DNA: TGTGCCAGCAGCTTCCCGGGACACTCCCTCCAAGAGACCCAGTACTTC.

This clonotype was counted ten times or more. V is TRBV12-3 or TRBV12-4 and J is TRBJ2-7; 7 nucleotides align to TRBD1. J gave up 6 bases and V 6 bases, and 8 bases lay outside the gene matches. The CDR3 sequence is 13 residues long. The CDR3 DNA reads TGTGCCAGCAGCGGGACAGTTTCAGGCGAGCAGTACTTC. Translation gives CASSGTVSGEQYF.

The CDR3 sequence: CASSLIGTANEKLFF. The CDR3 DNA sequence: TGTGCCAGCAGCCTCATCGGGACTGCCAATGAAAAACTGTTTTTT. The chain carries TRBV9 and TRBJ1-4; a weak D match, TRBD1 (5 bases). CDR3 length: 15 amino acids. V shed 4 bases and J shed 5 bases, with 15 bases lying between them. Germline CDR1 reads SGDLS; CDR2 reads YYNGEE.

This clonotype came up many times. The CDR3 sequence: CASSLALTGYYNEQFF. The CDR3 region has the DNA TGTGCCAGCAGCTTAGCGCTTACGGGTTACTACAATGAGCAGTTCTTC. V is TRBV7-6 and J is TRBJ2-1; D remains unclear. This CDR3 spans 16 amino acids. V was pared by 0 bases and J by 3 bases, with 12 bases between. Germline-derived CDR1 and CDR2 are SGHVS and FNYEAQ.

V gene TRBV12-3 or TRBV12-4 combines with J gene TRBJ2-7; D call uncertain. The V and J ends lost 1 base and 7 bases respectively, with 5 bases between them. This CDR3 is built from 11 residues. For the CDR3, the DNA is TGTGCCAGCAGTTTAGTTCAGGAGCAGTACTTC. It yields the protein CASSLVQEQYF.

A few counts support this clonotype. The rearrangement links TRBV5-4 to TRBJ2-5, with 12 bases matching TRBD2. V dropped 0 bases and J dropped 1; count of bases not matched to a gene: 7. The CDR3 extends over 18 amino acids. Germline CDR1 reads SGHNT; CDR2 reads YYREEE (reference sequence). The CDR3 DNA reads TGTGCCAGCAGCTTGGCATGGCTAGCGGGGGGGCGCCAAGAGACCCAGTACTTC. It is translated as CASSLAWLAGGRQETQYF.

The gene calls are TRBV24-1 and TRBJ2-1; TRBD1 or TRBD2 may be the D gene (5 bases each). This CDR3 has 16 amino acids. Germline loops: CDR1 KGHDR, CDR2 SFDVKD. Between the trimmed V and J ends, which lost 0 bases and 0 bases, there was a span of 8 bases. DNA for the CDR3: TGTGCCACCAGTGATTTGGAGGGGAGCTCCTACAATGAGCAGTTCTTC. Its translation is CATSDLEGSSYNEQFF.

CDR3 DNA: TGTGCCAGCAGCTTAAAGGGACGAAATTCACCCCTCCACTTT. Protein sequence: CASSLKGRNSPLHF. The rearrangement links TRBV7-8 to TRBJ1-6, with D possibly being TRBD1 (5 bases). Germline V CDR1 and CDR2: SGHVS, FQNEAQ. V lost 2 bases to trimming and J lost 7 bases, with 9 bases between them. There are 14 residues in the CDR3.

This clonotype was detected a few times. The chain is built from TRBV19 and TRBJ2-1, with 10 bases aligning to TRBD1. From germline, CDR1 is LNHDA and CDR2 SQIVND (reference sequence). The CDR3 has 16 residues. J was trimmed by 2 bases and V by 7 bases; bases with no gene match: 8. The CDR3 nucleotides are TGTGCCAGTATACCATCCGGGACAGGGGCCTACAATGAGCAGTTCTTC. The encoded protein is CASIPSGTGAYNEQFF.

This clonotype was observed a few times. The chain carries TRBV4-1 and TRBJ1-1; the match to TRBD1 covers 9 bases. Germline values: CDR1 MGHRA, CDR2 YSYEKL. The J segment lost 4 bases and the V segment lost 0 bases, leaving 15 bases of the junction unmatched. The CDR3 covers 19 residues. The CDR3 sequence: CASSQDLYGQGIVGTEAFF. CDR3 DNA: TGCGCCAGCAGCCAAGATTTGTACGGACAGGGGATAGTTGGCACTGAAGCTTTCTTT.

The chain has TRBV6-6 and TRBJ2-5, with TRBD1 matching over 10 bases. Looked up from germline, CDR1 is MNHNY and CDR2 is SVGAGI (reference sequence). The CDR3 has 16 amino acids. Trimming at V came to 2 bases and at J to 4 bases, leaving 7 bases not matched to a gene. The CDR3 nucleotides are TGTGCCAGCAGTTACCTAAGGGACAGGGGTACAGAGACCCAGTACTTC. Protein: CASSYLRDRGTETQYF.

V gene TRBV11-1 combines with J gene TRBJ2-2, with D hard to call. CDR3 length equals 15 residues. With 5 bases removed from V and 1 base from J, the gap between germline ends came to 11 bases. Germline CDR1 reads SGHAT; CDR2 reads FQDESV (reference sequence). CDR3 in DNA: TGTGCCAGCAGCCCTTTGGCGGAGAACACCGGGGAGCTGTTTTTT. Its protein product is CASSPLAENTGELFF.

This clonotype has a handful of counts. J is TRBJ2-1 and V is TRBV27; 16 bases line up with TRBD2. The ends lost 6 bases at V and 12 bases at J; junction bases unmatched: 8. Germline CDR1 and CDR2: MNHEY and SMNVEV (reference sequence). The length of the CDR3 is 15 residues. CDR3 coding DNA: TGTGCCAGCAGCCCCGGGACTAGCGGGGGGGCCGGGCAGTTCTTC. Its translation is CASSPGTSGGAGQFF.

A few counts support this clonotype. The gene calls are TRBV29-1 and TRBJ2-3; no clear D. The J call could be wrong; TRBJ1-5 is a better fit for the DNA end. CDR3 length: 13 amino acids. Germline V gene sequence: CDR1 SQVTM, CDR2 ANQGSEA. The DNA for the CDR3 is TGCAGCGTTACCCCCCGGGCCGCAGATACGCAGCATTTT. Protein sequence: CSVTPRAADTQHF.

CDR3 protein: CASAWGEAFDEQYF. For the CDR3, the DNA is TGTGCCTCGGCCTGGGGGGAGGCTTTCGACGAGCAGTACTTC. V usage is TRBV27 and J usage is TRBJ2-7, with D tentatively TRBD2 (6 bases). CDR1 is MNHEY, CDR2 SMNVEV, per germline (reference sequence). Deletions cut 11 bases from V and 5 bases from J, with 22 bases between. The CDR3 totals 14 residues.

The sample holds a few counts of this clonotype. DNA of the CDR3: TGTGCCAGCAGCTTACCCCCGGGGGCGGACTATGGCTACACCTTC. Translating it yields CASSLPPGADYGYTF. The chain carries TRBV7-9 and TRBJ1-2; D possibly corresponds to TRBD1 (6 bases). This CDR3 spans 15 amino acids. CDR1 SEHNR and CDR2 FQNEAQ come from the germline V gene (reference sequence). V gave up 2 bases and J gave up 3 bases, with 13 bases separating them.

The chain recombines TRBV5-5 with TRBJ1-1; D remains ambiguous. Germline V CDR1 and CDR2: SGHKS, YYEKEE (reference sequence). CDR3 length: 16 amino acids. The V end was cut by 6 bases, the J end by 5 bases, with 23 bases between. The CDR3 region is CASTLSSGVRRTEAFF. The CDR3 DNA reads TGTGCCAGCACCCTTTCGTCTGGGGTAAGGAGGACTGAAGCTTTCTTT.

This clonotype was found a few times. The chain employs TRBV5-8 and TRBJ2-1; possible D gene TRBD1, 6 bases. There are 13 residues in the CDR3. Germline V gene lookup returns CDR1 SGHTS and CDR2 YDEGEE. V lost 0 bases, J lost 10 bases, and 11 bases lay in between. The CDR3 nucleotides are TGTGCCAGCAGCTTGGCCTGGGGGCGGGAGCAGTTCTTC. Translated, it gives CASSLAWGREQFF.

This clonotype was seen many times. The chain uses TRBV7-9 and TRBJ2-1, with D uncertain. This CDR3 has 11 residues. Trimming removed 1 base from V and 9 bases from J, with 4 bases in between. From germline, CDR1 is SEHNR and CDR2 FQNEAQ (reference sequence). The CDR3 spells CASSLGPEQFF. Written as DNA, the CDR3 is TGTGCCAGCAGCTTAGGTCCTGAGCAGTTCTTC.